This TCR beta chain was identified in a study of blood T cell repertoires in COVID-19. Study background: Whether acute or convalescent, the COVID-19 samples came from the United States, Italy and Spain.

The method was immunoSEQ multiplex PCR; TCRdb's version includes in-frame clones alone and lacks a portion of them. The table lists about 140,000 clones, roughly 81% of them singletons, with 3.4% in the top ten. This clone was picked up a small number of times. The CDR3 extends over 14 amino acids. V lost 5 bases and J lost 9; bases outside the gene matches: 7. The V gene's germline CDR1 is SGHTA and CDR2 FQGNSA. This clonotype was sampled from a woman in her 50s with acute COVID-19. The specimen sequenced was PBMCs or T cells enriched from blood (not recorded which). The chain couples TRBV7-2 to TRBJ1-5; the match to TRBD1 covers 10 bases. Written as DNA, the CDR3 is TGTGCCAGCAGCCGGGGACAGGGGAGTGGGCCCCAGCATTTT. Translated, it gives CASSRGQGSGPQHF.